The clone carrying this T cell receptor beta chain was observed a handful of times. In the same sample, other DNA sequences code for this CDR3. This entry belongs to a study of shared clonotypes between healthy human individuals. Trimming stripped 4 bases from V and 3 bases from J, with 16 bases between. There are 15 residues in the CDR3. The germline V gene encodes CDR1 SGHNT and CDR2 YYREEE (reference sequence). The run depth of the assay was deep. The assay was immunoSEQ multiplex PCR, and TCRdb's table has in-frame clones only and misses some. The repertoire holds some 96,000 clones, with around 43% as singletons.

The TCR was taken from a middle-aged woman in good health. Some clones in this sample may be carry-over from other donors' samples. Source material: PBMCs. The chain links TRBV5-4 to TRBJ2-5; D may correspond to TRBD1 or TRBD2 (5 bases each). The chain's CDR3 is CASSDAGTGKETQYF. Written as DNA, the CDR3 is TGTGCCAGCAGCGATGCCGGGACCGGGAAAGAGACCCAGTACTTC. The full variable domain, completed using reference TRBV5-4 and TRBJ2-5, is ETGVTQSPTHLIKTRGQQVTLRCSSQSGHNTVSWYQQALGQGPQFIFQYYREEENGRGNFPPRFSGLQFPNYSSELNVNALELDDSALYLCASSDAGTGKETQYFGPGTRLLVL.